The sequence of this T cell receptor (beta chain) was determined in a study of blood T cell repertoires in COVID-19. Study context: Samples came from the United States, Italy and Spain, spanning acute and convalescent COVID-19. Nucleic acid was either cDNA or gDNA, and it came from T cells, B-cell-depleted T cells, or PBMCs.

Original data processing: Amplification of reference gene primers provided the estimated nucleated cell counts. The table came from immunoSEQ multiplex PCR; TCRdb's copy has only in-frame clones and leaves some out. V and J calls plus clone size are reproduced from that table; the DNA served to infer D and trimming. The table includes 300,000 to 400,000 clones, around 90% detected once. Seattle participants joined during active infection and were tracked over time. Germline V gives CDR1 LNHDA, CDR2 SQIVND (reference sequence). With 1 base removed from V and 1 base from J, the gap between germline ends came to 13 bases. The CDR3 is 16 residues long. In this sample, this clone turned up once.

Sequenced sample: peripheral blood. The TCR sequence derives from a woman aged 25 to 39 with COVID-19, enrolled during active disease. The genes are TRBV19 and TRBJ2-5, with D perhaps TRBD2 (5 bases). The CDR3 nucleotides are TGTGCCAGTAGTATAGGAGGAGAGGGATTCCAAGAGACCCAGTACTTC. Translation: CASSIGGEGFQETQYF.